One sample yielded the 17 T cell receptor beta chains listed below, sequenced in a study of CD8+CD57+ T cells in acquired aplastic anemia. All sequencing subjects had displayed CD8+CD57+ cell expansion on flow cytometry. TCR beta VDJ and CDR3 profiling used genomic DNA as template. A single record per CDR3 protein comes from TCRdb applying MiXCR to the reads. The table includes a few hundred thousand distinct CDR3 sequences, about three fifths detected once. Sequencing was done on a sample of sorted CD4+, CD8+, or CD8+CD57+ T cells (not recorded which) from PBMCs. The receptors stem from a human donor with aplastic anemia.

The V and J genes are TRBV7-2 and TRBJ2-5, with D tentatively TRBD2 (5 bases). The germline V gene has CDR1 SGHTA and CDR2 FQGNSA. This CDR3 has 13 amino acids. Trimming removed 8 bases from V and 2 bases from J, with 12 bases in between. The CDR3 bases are TGTGCCAGCGGCACTAGTTATCAAGAGACCCAGTACTTC. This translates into CASGTSYQETQYF.

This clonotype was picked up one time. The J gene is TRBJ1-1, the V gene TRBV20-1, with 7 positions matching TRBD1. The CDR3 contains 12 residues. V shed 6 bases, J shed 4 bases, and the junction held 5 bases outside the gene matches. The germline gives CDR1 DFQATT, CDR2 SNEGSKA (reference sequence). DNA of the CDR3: TGCAGTGCAATGACAGGGACCACTGAAGCTTTCTTT. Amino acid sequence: CSAMTGTTEAFF.

The CDR3 nucleotides read TGTGCCAGCAGCGCAACTGGGGGGGCCAAAAGAGAGACCCAGTACTTC. Protein product: CASSATGGAKRETQYF. This chain joins TRBV7-3 and TRBJ2-5; TRBD2 is a possible D gene (7 bases). The V and J ends lost 5 bases and 4 bases respectively, with 20 bases between them. There are 16 residues in the CDR3. In germline, CDR1 is SGHTA, CDR2 FQGTGA. The variable domain in full, with the rest retrieved from reference TRBV7-3 and TRBJ2-5, is GAGVSQTPSNKVTEKGKYVELRCDPISGHTALYWYRQSLGQGPEFLIYFQGTGAADDSGLPNDRFFAVRPEGSVSTLKIQRTERGDSAVYLCASSATGGAKRETQYFGPGTRLLVL.

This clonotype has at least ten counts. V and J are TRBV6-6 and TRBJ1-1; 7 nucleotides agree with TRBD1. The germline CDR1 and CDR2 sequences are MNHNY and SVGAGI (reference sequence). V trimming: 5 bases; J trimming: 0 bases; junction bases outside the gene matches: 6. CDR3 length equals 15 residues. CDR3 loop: CASSHPDRMNTEAFF. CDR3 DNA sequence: TGTGCCAGCAGTCACCCGGACAGGATGAACACTGAAGCTTTCTTT.

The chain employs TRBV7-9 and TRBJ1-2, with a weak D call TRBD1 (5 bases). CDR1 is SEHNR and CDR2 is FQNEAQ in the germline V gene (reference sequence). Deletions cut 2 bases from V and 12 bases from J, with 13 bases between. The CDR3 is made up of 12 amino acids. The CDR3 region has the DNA TGTGCCAGCAGCTTACAAGGGGTCAGAAACACCTTC. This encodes CASSLQGVRNTF.

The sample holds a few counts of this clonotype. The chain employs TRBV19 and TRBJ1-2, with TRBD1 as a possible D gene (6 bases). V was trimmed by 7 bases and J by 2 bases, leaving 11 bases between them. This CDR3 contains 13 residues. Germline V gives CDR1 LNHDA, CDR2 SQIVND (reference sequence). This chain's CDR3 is CASTIGGNYGYTF. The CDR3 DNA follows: TGTGCCAGTACCATAGGGGGGAACTATGGCTACACCTTC.

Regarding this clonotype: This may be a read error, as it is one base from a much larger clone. The CDR3 DNA reads TGTGCCATCAGTGAAGTGGAGCAAGAGACCCAGTACTTC. This encodes CAISEVEQETQYF. V gene TRBV10-3 combines with J gene TRBJ2-5; D is unclear. The V and J ends lost 3 bases and 2 bases respectively, with 7 bases between them. The CDR3 is 13 residues long. CDR1 ENHRY and CDR2 SYGVKD come from the germline V gene.

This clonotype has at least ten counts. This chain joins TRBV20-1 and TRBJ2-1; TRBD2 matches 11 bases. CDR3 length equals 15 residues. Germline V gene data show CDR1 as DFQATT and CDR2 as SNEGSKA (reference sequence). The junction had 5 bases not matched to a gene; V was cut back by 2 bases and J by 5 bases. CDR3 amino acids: CSARLPLAGDNEQFF. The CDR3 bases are TGCAGTGCTAGACTCCCACTAGCGGGGGACAATGAGCAGTTCTTC.

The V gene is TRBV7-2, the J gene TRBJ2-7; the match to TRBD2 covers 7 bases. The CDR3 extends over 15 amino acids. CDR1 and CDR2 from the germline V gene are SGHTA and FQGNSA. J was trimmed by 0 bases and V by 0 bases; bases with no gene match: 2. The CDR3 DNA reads TGTGCCAGCAGCTTAGCGCGGGAGAGCTCCTACGAGCAGTACTTC. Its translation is CASSLARESSYEQYF.

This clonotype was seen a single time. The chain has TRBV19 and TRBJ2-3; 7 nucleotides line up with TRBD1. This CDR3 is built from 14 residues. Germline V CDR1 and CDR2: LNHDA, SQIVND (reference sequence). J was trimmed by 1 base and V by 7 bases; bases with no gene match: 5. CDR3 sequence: CASTRDRGTDTQYF. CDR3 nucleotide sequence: TGTGCCAGTACCCGGGACAGAGGCACAGATACGCAGTATTTT.

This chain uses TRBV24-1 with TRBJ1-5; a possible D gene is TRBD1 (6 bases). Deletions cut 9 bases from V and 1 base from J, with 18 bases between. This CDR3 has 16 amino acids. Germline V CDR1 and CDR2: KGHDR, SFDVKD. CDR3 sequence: CATPQSGARSNQPQHF. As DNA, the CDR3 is TGTGCCACCCCACAATCGGGGGCGAGAAGCAATCAGCCCCAGCATTTT.

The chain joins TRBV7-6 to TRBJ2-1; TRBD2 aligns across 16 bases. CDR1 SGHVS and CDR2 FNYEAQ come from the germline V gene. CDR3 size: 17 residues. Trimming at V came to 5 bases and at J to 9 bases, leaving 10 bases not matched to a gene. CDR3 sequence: CASSPGTSGGVVGEQFF. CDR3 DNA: TGTGCCAGCAGCCCGGGGACTAGCGGGGGGGTAGTTGGTGAGCAGTTCTTC.

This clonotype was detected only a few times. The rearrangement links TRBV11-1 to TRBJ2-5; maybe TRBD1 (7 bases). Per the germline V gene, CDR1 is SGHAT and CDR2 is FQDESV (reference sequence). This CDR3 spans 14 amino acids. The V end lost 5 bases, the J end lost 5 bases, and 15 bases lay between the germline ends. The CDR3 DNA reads TGTGCCAGCAGCCGGACACAGGGGAGGGAGACCCAGTACTTC. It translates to CASSRTQGRETQYF.

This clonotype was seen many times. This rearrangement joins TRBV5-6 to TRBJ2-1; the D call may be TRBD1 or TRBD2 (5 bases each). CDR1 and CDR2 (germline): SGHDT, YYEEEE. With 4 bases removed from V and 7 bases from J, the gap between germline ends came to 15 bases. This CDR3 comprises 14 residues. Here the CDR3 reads CASSIRGKGNEQFF. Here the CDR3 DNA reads TGTGCCAGCAGCATCCGGGGCAAGGGGAATGAGCAGTTCTTC. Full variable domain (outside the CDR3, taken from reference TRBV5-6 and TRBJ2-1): DAGVTQSPTHLIKTRGQQVTLRCSPKSGHDTVSWYQQALGQGPQFIFQYYEEEERQRGNFPDRFSGHQFPNYSSELNVNALLLGDSALYLCASSIRGKGNEQFFGPGTRLTVL.

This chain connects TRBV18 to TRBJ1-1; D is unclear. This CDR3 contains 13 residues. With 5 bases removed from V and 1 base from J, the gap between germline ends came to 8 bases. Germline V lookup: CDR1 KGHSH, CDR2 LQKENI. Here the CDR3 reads CASSKRQNTEAFF. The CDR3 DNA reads TGTGCCAGCTCAAAAAGACAGAACACTGAAGCTTTCTTT.

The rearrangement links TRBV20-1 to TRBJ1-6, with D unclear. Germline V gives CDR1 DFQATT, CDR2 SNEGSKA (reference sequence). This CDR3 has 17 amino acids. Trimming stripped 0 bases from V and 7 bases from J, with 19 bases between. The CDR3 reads CSARDGGGGRNNSPLHF. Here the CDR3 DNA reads TGCAGTGCTAGAGATGGAGGCGGTGGGCGGAACAATTCACCCCTCCACTTT.

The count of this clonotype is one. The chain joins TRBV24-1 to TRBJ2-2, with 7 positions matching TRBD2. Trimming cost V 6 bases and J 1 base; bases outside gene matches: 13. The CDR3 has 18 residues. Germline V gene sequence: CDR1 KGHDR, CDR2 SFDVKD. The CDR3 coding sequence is TGTGCCACCAGTTCGGGCGGGGTAAGCGGGATGAACACCGGGGAGCTGTTTTTT. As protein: CATSSGGVSGMNTGELFF.